One T cell receptor beta chain is described in this entry. This clone came up once. Its antigen is not yet known. Base qualities are missing; no much larger clone stands one base away. The sample is drawn from a study of beta chain features in type 1 diabetes (dated by TCRdb to the late 2010s). Some background on the complete study: Patients and healthy donors did not differ in mean age, gender distribution, total cell number or subset yield. A total of 107,917,701 sorted cells were examined across all samples, and the number of cells per subset was strongly correlated with RNA yield. The study compared the TCRB repertoires of sorted circulating CD4+ T cell subsets in recently diagnosed type 1 diabetes patients with those in matched healthy donors. Regulatory and stem cell-like memory subsets were isolated from only 8 patients and about eight healthy donors, whereas naive and central memory subsets came from all 30 or so donors. Study-level results and caveats: Because the HLA sub-analyses included only small numbers of individuals, any influence of HLA type on TCRB rearrangement was left unresolved. Type 1 diabetes patients showed a moderate but significant shortening of TCRB CDR3 length in all four CD4+ subsets. Naive, central memory and regulatory TCRB repertoires appeared to be more similar among patients than among healthy donors. At VDJ recombination sites, patients with type 1 diabetes made fewer insertions and deleted more nucleotides, a pattern implying thymic rearrangement abnormalities. Because cDNA was sequenced instead of genomic DNA, activated cells with high expression could be over-represented, although the groups did not differ in activation or CD3 levels. PCR may preferentially amplify shorter templates, but because patient and control samples were amplified and corrected together, any resulting skew would affect both groups equally.

All of the isolated RNA was reverse transcribed with the High Capacity cDNA Reverse Transcription Kit, so expressed TCRB transcripts were sequenced. Deep immunoSEQ sequencing was applied to naive, central memory and regulatory T cell samples, giving an average of roughly 3.6 million total reads per sample. Sorted cells were lysed in RLT buffer, and RNA was extracted using DNase-treated RNeasy Micro or Mini kits according to cell number. Each cell subset was processed on its own to prevent cross-contamination, while patient and healthy donor samples were processed together. The immunoSEQ multiplex PCR was used to amplify TCRB sequences from cDNA, generating 87-bp fragments that spanned the CDR3 region. Amplicons were sequenced on the Illumina HiSeq platform. Per the original workflow: Synthetic template baselines were used to correct PCR bias computationally, reads within Hamming distance 2 were collapsed together, and singletons that could not be merged were discarded. Reads were aligned against IMGT to assign V, D and J genes, CDR3 length and insertions or deletions at six rearrangement sites. Within each subset, clonotype counts were normalized to the number of sorted cells before true diversity and Gini coefficients were calculated with the tcR R package. The overlap coefficient, calculated on TCRB nucleotide sequences, was used to quantify repertoire sharing. Out-of-frame TCRB sequences from naive cells were analyzed as a proxy for the pre-selection repertoire. TCRdb retrieved this table from immuneACCESS and kept in-frame rearrangements only. Not all clones are present; in checked studies, unresolved V genes account for under half, and no reason is known for the remainder. The V and J calls and clone size come from that table; D and trimming were worked out from the DNA. The sample has roughly 500,000 clones on record, approximately 30% of them singletons. The top ten hold 0.05% to 0.065% of the sample.

Each donor gave one peripheral blood draw, about 100 mL on average, collected into heparinised tubes. A BD FACSAria II was used to sort naive, central memory, regulatory and stem cell-like memory CD4+ T cells with a panel that included CD45RO, CCR7, CD25, CD127, CD95 and CD27. A purity above 98% was achieved for all sorted populations. PBMCs were separated immediately by Lymphoprep density gradient centrifugation and were stained directly, without being cultured. To minimize batch effects, samples were stained and sorted in pairs, one healthy donor with one patient per experiment. This clonotype was obtained from a man between 18 and 29 years old in good health. The source material was naive CD4+ T cells from blood. Explained via the paper, the cell subset or site label denotes: true naive CD4+ T cells.

DNA sequence: TGTGCCAGTAGTATGCGGACCGAGGGGGCCCAGTACTTC. It translates as CASSMRTEGAQYF. This receptor chain uses TRBV19 and TRBJ2-5; the D segment could be TRBD1, given 6 matching bases. The CDR1 and CDR2 encoded by the germline V gene (reference sequence) are LNHDA and SQIVND. CDR3 length: 13 amino acids, cysteine to phenylalanine. Only the CDR3 region is kept as DNA, spanning 39 bases read in frame from base 1. V is clipped by 3 bases and J by 9 bases, and the sequence between their germline boundaries is 14 bases long.